This note documents a single TCR delta chain sequence. Its antigen target is currently unknown. With a far larger clone one base away, a read error is the likely cause. The receptor library was made with RT-PCR. To generate TCR cDNA, PBMC RNA underwent reverse transcription with SuperScript II using gamma-chain- and delta-chain-specific primers. After purification with AMPure XP beads, the cDNA was amplified and indexed with Illumina adapters using the Nextera XT Index Kit. Sequencing of the gammadelta TCR libraries was done on an Illumina MiSeq using a V2 300-cycle kit. Processing in the source paper ran as follows. Using MiXCR v2.1.12, CDR3 sequences were assembled, and reads were mapped onto D, J and V genes obtained from GenBank. VDJtools v1.2.1 was used to perform repertoire analyses of the CDR3 clonotypes. With CATT, TCRdb called clones again from the public reads; duplicate DNA rows were later joined. None of the V and J calls come from the authors' own analysis; TCRdb made them. In this sample the table shows 950 to 1,500 delta-chain clones, about 31% of which occur a single time. The ten most abundant clones make up 6.8% of the sample.

Infants were enrolled after their mothers, pregnant women receiving prenatal care in Kampala, Uganda, were recruited, and documentation of maternal HIV status was required. Home visits to families took place weekly, and collection of infant clinical information, oral swabs and peripheral blood began at 6 weeks of age and was repeated every 4 months after that. After blood was collected in heparin tubes, PBMC were isolated using Ficoll-Paque density gradient centrifugation and then cryopreserved. The germline V gene encodes CDR1 TSESDYY and CDR2 QEAYKQQN. The CDR3 numbers 19 residues from cysteine through phenylalanine. Just the 57-base CDR3 DNA is kept, in frame starting at base 1. The data were obtained in a study of delta chains in infants with herpesvirus infections (dated by TCRdb to 2021 to 2023). Context from the whole study: To characterize gammadelta T cell responses to primary cytomegalovirus (CMV) infection, researchers prospectively followed a birth cohort of Ugandan infants starting at birth. The study looked for a public fetal Vdelta1/Vgamma8 gammadelta TCR clonotype in infants infected with CMV after birth. gammadelta TCRs were sequenced from PBMC of roughly 18 CMV-infected infants (one congenitally infected) and seven to nine CMV-uninfected infants with enough sample available. By approximate age, the infant blood samples fell into groups of 1.5, 4, 8 and 12 months. Previously published Belgian fetal and cord blood gammadelta TCR data were added only for comparison and were not generated in this cohort.

The paper as a whole reports these results and caveats: In CMV-uninfected infants, the public clonotype might still exist at levels below the detection limit. The public Vdelta1 clonotype appeared in 4 of 18 CMV-infected infants: three infected postnatally before 120 days of age, plus the congenitally infected infant. Public-clonotype frequency among Vdelta1 cells appeared to be inversely correlated with age at infection and was observed to decay rapidly, seemingly without persisting beyond 2 to 3 months. A small sample size and the lack of race- or environment-matched controls were noted by the authors, because CMV is acquired by nearly all Ugandans before adulthood. Detection of the public clonotype was limited to the first time point after infection, and the public clonotype was not found in uninfected infants or in infants infected after 120 days.

The clonotype originates from a human donor who was a Ugandan infant, either HIV-exposed or HIV-unexposed (not recorded which). Sequencing used peripheral blood, obtained at time point 1 of longitudinal follow-up. The chain joins TRAV38-2/DV8 to TRDJ1, and 7 junctional nucleotides match TRDD3. CDR3 sequence: CAYRSPTTSAGGPTHKIIF. The base sequence is TGTGCTTATAGGAGCCCTACTACGTCGGCTGGGGGTCCCACCCATAAAATCATCTTT.